Each of the 4 T cell receptor beta chains below was sequenced from the same sample in a study of technical replicates of blood from several donors. Profiled with immunoSEQ multiplex PCR; TCRdb holds only in-frame clones, not every one. The repertoire holds 70,000 to 85,000 clones, with 95% to 96% as singletons. What was sequenced was T cells isolated from PBMCs. These receptors came from a human donor in good health.

This rearrangement joins TRBV11-2 to TRBJ1-4; 9 nucleotides align to TRBD1. There are 16 residues in the CDR3. J gave up 7 bases and V 1 base, and 7 bases lay outside the gene matches. The germline V gene has CDR1 SGHAT and CDR2 FQNNGV. CDR3 region: CASSLARGTGIEKLFF. CDR3 sequence (DNA): TGTGCCAGCAGCTTAGCCAGGGGGACAGGGATTGAAAAACTGTTTTTT.

This clone was counted a single time. The chain employs TRBV5-1 and TRBJ2-7; D is unclear. The ends were cut back, 4 bases at V and 1 base at J, with 9 bases in the middle. Germline loops: CDR1 SGHRS, CDR2 YFSETQ. CDR3 size: 13 residues. The DNA of the CDR3 is TGCGCCAGCAGCATAGCTTTTTCCTACGAGCAGTACTTC. Its protein is CASSIAFSYEQYF. The variable domain in full, completed from reference TRBV5-1 and TRBJ2-7, reads KAGVTQTPRYLIKTRGQQVTLSCSPISGHRSVSWYQQTPGQGLQFLFEYFSETQRNKGNFPGRFSGRQFSNSRSEMNVSTLELGDSALYLCASSIAFSYEQYFGPGTRLTVT.

The rearrangement uses TRBV4-2 and TRBJ2-7, with 8 bases fitting TRBD1. Trimming took 0 bases from V and 1 from J; bases not matched to a gene: 8. The germline CDR1 and CDR2 sequences are LGHNA and YNFKEQ. CDR3 length equals 17 residues. In nucleotides, the CDR3 is TGTGCCAGCAGCCAAGATAGAGGACAGGGTAAGTCCTACGAGCAGTACTTC. Its translation is CASSQDRGQGKSYEQYF.

This clone was seen more than once but under ten times. The chain carries TRBV4-1 and TRBJ2-7; 9 bases map to TRBD2. With V trimmed by 2 bases and J by 1 base, 9 bases remained unmatched. Germline V gene lookup returns CDR1 MGHRA and CDR2 YSYEKL. CDR3 length: 17 amino acids. In DNA, the CDR3 is TGCGCCAGCAGCCAAATAAGACTAGCGGTATCGTCCTACGAGCAGTACTTC. This translates into CASSQIRLAVSSYEQYF.